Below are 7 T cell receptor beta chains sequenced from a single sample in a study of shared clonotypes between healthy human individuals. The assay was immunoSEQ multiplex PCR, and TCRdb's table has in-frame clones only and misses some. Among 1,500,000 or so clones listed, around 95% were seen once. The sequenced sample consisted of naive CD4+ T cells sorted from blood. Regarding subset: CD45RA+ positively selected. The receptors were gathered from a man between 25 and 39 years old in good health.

This chain's CDR3 is CASSASGRAAEQFF. The CDR3 DNA sequence: TGCGCCAGCAGCGCAAGCGGGAGGGCCGCTGAGCAGTTCTTC. V is TRBV10-1 and J is TRBJ2-1; TRBD2 matches 10 bases. After removal of 6 bases from V and 9 bases from J, the junction contained 8 bases not matched to a gene. The CDR3 sequence is 14 residues long. Germline V gene sequence: CDR1 WNHNN, CDR2 SYGVQD (reference sequence).

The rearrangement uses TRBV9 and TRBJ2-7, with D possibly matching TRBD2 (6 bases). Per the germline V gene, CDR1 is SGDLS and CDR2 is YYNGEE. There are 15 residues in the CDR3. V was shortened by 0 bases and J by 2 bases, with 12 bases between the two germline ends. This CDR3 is CASSVGWGVTYEQYF. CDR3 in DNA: TGTGCCAGCAGCGTAGGCTGGGGGGTTACCTACGAGCAGTACTTC.

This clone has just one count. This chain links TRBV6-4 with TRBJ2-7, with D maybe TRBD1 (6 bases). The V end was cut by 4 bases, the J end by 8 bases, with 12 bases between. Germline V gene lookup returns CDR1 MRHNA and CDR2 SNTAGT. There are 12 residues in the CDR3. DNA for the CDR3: TGTGCCAGCAGTGGGGGTGGGGACAAGCAGTACTTC. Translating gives CASSGGGDKQYF.

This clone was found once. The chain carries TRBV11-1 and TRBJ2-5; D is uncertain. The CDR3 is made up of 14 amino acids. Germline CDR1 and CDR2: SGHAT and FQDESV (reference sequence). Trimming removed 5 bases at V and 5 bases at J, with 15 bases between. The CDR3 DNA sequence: TGTGCCAGCAGCCTTACGTACGCCGAGGAGACCCAGTACTTC. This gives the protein CASSLTYAEETQYF.

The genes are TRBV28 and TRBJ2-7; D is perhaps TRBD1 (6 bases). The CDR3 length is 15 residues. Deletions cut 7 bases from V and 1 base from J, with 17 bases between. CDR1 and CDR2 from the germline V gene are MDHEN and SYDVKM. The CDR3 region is CASKPTRDKSYEQYF. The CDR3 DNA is TGTGCCAGCAAGCCAACCCGGGACAAGTCCTACGAGCAGTACTTC.

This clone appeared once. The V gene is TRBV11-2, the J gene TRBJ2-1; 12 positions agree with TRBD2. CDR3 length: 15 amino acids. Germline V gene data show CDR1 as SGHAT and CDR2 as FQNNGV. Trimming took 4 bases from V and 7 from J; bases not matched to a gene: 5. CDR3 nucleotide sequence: TGTGCCAGCAGCTGGCTAGCGGGAGGGAGTAATGAGCAGTTCTTC. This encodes CASSWLAGGSNEQFF.

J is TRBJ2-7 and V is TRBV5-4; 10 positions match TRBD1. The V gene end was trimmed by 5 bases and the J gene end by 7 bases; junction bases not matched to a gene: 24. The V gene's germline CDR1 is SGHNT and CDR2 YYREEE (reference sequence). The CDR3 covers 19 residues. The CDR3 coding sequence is TGTGCCAGCAGACAAATAGGGGACAGGGGACTAACTACGCTTCGTGAGCAGTACTTC. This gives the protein CASRQIGDRGLTTLREQYF.